Sequencing of this T cell receptor (beta chain) was carried out in a study of T cell responses to AZD1222 COVID-19 vaccine. The length of the CDR3 is 14 residues. Trimming pared 8 bases from V and 3 bases from J, leaving 14 bases between. The V gene's germline CDR1 is LNHDA and CDR2 SQIVND (reference sequence). Assay used: immunoSEQ multiplex PCR; TCRdb lists only in-frame clones, some missing. The sample has 150,000 to 200,000 clones; around nine tenths are singletons. The receptor's source is an adult who received the AZD1222 COVID-19 vaccine. Sequenced material: peripheral blood, taken 28 days after the second AZD1222 dose. This chain uses TRBV19 with TRBJ1-5; D is ambiguous. The DNA of the CDR3 is TGTGCCAGTCACTGGGGAGGCTCCAATCAGCCCCAGCATTTT. This codes for CASHWGGSNQPQHF. The variable domain in full, completed from reference TRBV19 and TRBJ1-5, reads DGGITQSPKYLFRKEGQNVTLSCEQNLNHDAMYWYRQDPGQGLRLIYYSQIVNDFQKGDIAEGYSVSREKKESFPLTVTSAQKNPTAFYLCASHWGGSNQPQHFGDGTRLSIL.